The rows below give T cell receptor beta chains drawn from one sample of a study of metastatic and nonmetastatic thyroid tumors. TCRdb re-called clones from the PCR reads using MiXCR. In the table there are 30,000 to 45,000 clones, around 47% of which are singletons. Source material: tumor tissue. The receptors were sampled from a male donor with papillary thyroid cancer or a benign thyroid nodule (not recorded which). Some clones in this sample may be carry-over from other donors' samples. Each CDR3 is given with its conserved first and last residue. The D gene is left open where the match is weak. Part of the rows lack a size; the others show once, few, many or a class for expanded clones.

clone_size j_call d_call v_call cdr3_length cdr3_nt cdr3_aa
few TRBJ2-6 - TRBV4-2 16 TGTGCCAGCAGCCAAGATAGAGGGTCTGGGGCCAACGTCCTGACTTTC CASSQDRGSGANVLTF
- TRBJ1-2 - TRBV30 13 TGTGCCTGGAGCGGGTTCGGTGGGGATGGCTACACCTTC CAWSGFGGDGYTF
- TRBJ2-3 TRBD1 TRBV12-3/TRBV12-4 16 TGTGCCAGCAGTTTTCGTAGGACAGGGGGGACGGATACGCAGTATTTT CASSFRRTGGTDTQYF
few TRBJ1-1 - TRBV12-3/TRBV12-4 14 TGTGCCAGCAGTTTATCGGGGGGCGCTTCTGAAGCTTTCTTT CASSLSGGASEAFF
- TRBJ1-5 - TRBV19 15 TGTGCCAGTAGCGACGGAGTAGCGAGGAATCAGCCCCAGCATTTT CASSDGVARNQPQHF
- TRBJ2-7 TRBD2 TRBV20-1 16 TGCAGTGCTAACTCCCCCGGCGGGGGCGGGGGGTACGAGCAGTACTTC CSANSPGGGGGYEQYF
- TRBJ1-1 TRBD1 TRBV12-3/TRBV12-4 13 TGTGCCAGCAGCCCCACAGGGGGCGCGAGAGCTTTCTTT CASSPTGGARAFF
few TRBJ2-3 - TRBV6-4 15 TGTGCCAGCAGTGATGGGAGCCAAGGGGCAGATACGCAGTATTTT CASSDGSQGADTQYF
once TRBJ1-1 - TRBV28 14 TGTGCCAGCAGCCGGAGGAGTTTAGACACTGAAGCTTTCTTT CASSRRSLDTEAFF
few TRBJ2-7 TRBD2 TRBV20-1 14 TGCAGTGCTGACCCTAGCGGGGAGGGCTACGAGCAGTACTTC CSADPSGEGYEQYF
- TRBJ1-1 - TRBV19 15 TGTGCCAGTACCTACAACCCCCCCGGACCCACTGAAGCTTTCTTT CASTYNPPGPTEAFF
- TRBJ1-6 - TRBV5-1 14 TGCGCCAGCAGATTGTCATTAATGCCTTCACCCCTCCACTTT CASRLSLMPSPLHF
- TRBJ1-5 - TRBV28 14 TGTGTCAGCAGTTTCGGACGAGAAGATCAGCCCCAGCATTTT CVSSFGREDQPQHF
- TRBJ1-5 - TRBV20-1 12 TGCAGTGCTAGTACGCCCCCACTGCCCCAGCATTTT CSASTPPLPQHF
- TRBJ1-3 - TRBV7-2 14 TGTGCCAGCAGAATATCAGGGACTGGAAACACCATATATTTT CASRISGTGNTIYF
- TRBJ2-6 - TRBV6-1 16 TGTGCCAGCACCTCCAAAGAACCTACGGGGGCCAACGTCCTGACTTTC CASTSKEPTGANVLTF
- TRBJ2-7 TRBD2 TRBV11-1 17 TGTGCCAGCAGCTTAGCGGCTCCTAGCGGGAGGGCCTACGAGCAGTACTTC CASSLAAPSGRAYEQYF
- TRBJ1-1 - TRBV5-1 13 TGCGCCAGCAGCTTGGCTACGGGAACTGAAGCTTTCTTT CASSLATGTEAFF
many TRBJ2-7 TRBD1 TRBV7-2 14 TGTGCCAGCAGCACCCGAGGACAGGGTGGCGAGCAGTACTTC CASSTRGQGGEQYF
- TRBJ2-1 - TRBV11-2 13 TGTGCCAGCAGCTCTACAGGGATTGAGGAGCAGTTCTTC CASSSTGIEEQFF
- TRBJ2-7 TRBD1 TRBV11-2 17 TGTGCCAGCAGCTCGGGACACTGGACAGGGGGACTCTACGAGCAGTACTTC CASSSGHWTGGLYEQYF
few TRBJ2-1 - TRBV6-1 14 TGTGCCAGCAGTAGACGGGCATCCTACAATGAGCAGTTCTTC CASSRRASYNEQFF
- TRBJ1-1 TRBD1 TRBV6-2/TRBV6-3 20 TGTGCCAGCAGTCCCCTACCCCCCGGTATGACAGGGACGATGAACACTGAAGCTTTCTTT CASSPLPPGMTGTMNTEAFF
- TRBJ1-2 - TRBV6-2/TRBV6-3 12 TGTGCCAGCAGTCTGCTACGGAATGGCTACACCTTC CASSLLRNGYTF
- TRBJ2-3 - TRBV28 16 TGTGCCAGCAGTTTAACCCCAGGCAGGGTGGAAGATACGCAGTATTTT CASSLTPGRVEDTQYF
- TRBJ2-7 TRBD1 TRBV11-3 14 TGTGCCAGCAGCTTAGCACAGGGGGCGTACGAGCAGTACTTC CASSLAQGAYEQYF
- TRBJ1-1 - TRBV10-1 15 TGCGCCAGCAGTGAGGGAGAGACAACAGACACTGAAGCTTTCTTT CASSEGETTDTEAFF
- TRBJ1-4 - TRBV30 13 TGTGCCTGGAGTATGTGGGGAGGGGAAAAACTGTTTTTT CAWSMWGGEKLFF
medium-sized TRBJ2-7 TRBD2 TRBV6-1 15 TGTGCCAGCAGTGAACCTCCGGGACTAGCGGTCGAGCAGTACTTC CASSEPPGLAVEQYF
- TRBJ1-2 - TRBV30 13 TGTGCCTGGAGTGGCTGGGGGAATGTAGGCTACACCTTC CAWSGWGNVGYTF
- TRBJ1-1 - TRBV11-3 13 TGTGCCAGCAGCGCAAAGAGGAACACTGAAGCTTTCTTT CASSAKRNTEAFF